This T cell receptor (beta chain) emerged from a study of cytomegalovirus exposure and HLA in healthy donors. Study context: Sequencing of about 179 million T cells in an earlier analysis found 90 million to 120 million unique TCR beta sequences.

Study-wide findings and caveats: After further analysis at a later stage, 16,951 TCR beta sequences were associated with HLA alleles at 0.05 false discovery rate.

The PCR ran on 60 Vbeta and 13 Jbeta primers. Sequenced by immunoSEQ multiplex PCR; TCRdb stores in-frame clones only, minus some. The table lists 60,000 to 75,000 clones, about four fifths of them singletons. The CDR3 sequence is 17 residues long. The germline V gene encodes CDR1 SSHAT and CDR2 FNYEAQ (reference sequence). The V end was cut by 3 bases, the J end by 4 bases, with 21 bases between. As concerns this clone: Antigen: not known.

The V call is TRBV7-7, the J call TRBJ2-5; D might be TRBD2 (7 bases). The TCR sequence derives from a man younger than 35 in good health and CMV-seropositive. The material sequenced was PBMCs. In DNA, the CDR3 is TGTGCCAGCAGCTTCGGGGGCGGGCGGGAGAGGGGAGAGACCCAGTACTTC. Amino acids: CASSFGGGRERGETQYF.